This entry features one T cell receptor beta chain sequence. The target antigen is unknown. MiXCR, run by TCRdb on the 5' RACE reads, gives a single entry per CDR3 protein. The data hold 430,000 or so distinct CDR3 sequences, with approximately 25% observed a single time. Germline V CDR1 and CDR2: SEHNR, FQNEAQ (reference sequence). The CDR3 contains 13 residues. V was cut by 5 bases and J by 2 bases, with 9 bases left in between. These data belong to a study of T-cell memory formation after mild COVID-19. Study results and limitations: Clones that got smaller from day 15 to 85 had even CD4/CD8, while clones growing later tipped toward CD4+.

The specimen sequenced was PBMCs or a T cell subset sorted from them (not recorded which). The TCR was taken from an adult woman who had mild COVID-19 (a few samples of this study predate the infection). Cell type and time point are not known. V usage is TRBV7-9 and J usage is TRBJ2-5; D is ambiguous. The CDR3 protein is CASSRRPQETQYF. Here the CDR3 DNA reads TGTGCCAGCAGCCGTAGACCGCAAGAGACCCAGTACTTC.